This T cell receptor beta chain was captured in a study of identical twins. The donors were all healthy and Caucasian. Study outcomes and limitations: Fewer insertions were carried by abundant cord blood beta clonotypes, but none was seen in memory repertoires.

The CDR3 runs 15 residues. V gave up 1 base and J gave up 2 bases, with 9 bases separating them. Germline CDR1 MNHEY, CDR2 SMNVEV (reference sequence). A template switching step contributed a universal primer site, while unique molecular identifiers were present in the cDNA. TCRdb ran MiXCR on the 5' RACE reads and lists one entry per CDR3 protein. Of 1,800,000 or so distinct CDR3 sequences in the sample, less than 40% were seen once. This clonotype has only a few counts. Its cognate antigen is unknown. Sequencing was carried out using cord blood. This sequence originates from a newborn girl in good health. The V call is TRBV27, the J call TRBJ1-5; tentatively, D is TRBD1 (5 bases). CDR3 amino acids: CASSLYQGRNQPQHF. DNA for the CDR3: TGTGCCAGCAGTTTATACCAGGGACGCAATCAGCCCCAGCATTTT.